This TCR beta chain was identified during a study of shared clonotypes between healthy human individuals. Findings and limits, study-wide: Shared across a few donors were around 5% of the naive CD4 clonotypes.

From CD4+ cells came CD45RA+ naive and CD45RA-negative memory subsets. Trimming at V came to 7 bases and at J to 5 bases, leaving 7 bases not matched to a gene. Germline V CDR1 and CDR2: MNHNY, SVGAGI (reference sequence). The CDR3 is 14 amino acids. Points on this clone: The target antigen is unknown.

Sorted-subset replicate PCRs used roughly 210 ng of genomic DNA. This amount corresponded to 33,000 or so T cell genomes. Using immunoSEQ multiplex PCR, the repertoire was profiled, and TCRdb retains in-frame clones only, with some absent. The sample shows some 2 million clones, over 85% of them seen only once. This sequence was found in a man between 18 and 35 years old in good health. The chain recombines TRBV6-6 with TRBJ2-1; 8 bases align to TRBD1. Sequenced: naive CD4+ T cells sorted from blood. The subset is: CD45RA+ positively selected. CDR3 in amino acids: CASKRTGFDNEQFF. As DNA, the CDR3 is TGTGCCAGCAAGAGGACAGGGTTCGACAATGAGCAGTTCTTC.